This TCR beta chain was identified during a study of T cell responses to AZD1222 COVID-19 vaccine. The germline gives CDR1 SGHTA, CDR2 FQGNSA. This CDR3 contains 15 residues. Trimming at V came to 1 base and at J to 5 bases, leaving 6 bases not matched to a gene. Clones were read by immunoSEQ multiplex PCR, and TCRdb kept only the in-frame ones, dropping some. The table shows about 120,000 clones, with around nine tenths occurring only once. The sample consisted of peripheral blood, taken on day 0 of AZD1222 vaccination. The TCR originated in an adult in good health. This chain uses TRBV7-2 with TRBJ1-1, with TRBD1 matching 8 bases. The chain's CDR3 is CASSLVSGGGTEAFF. The CDR3 coding sequence is TGTGCCAGCAGCTTAGTTTCAGGGGGCGGGACTGAAGCTTTCTTT.